This is a list of T cell receptor beta chains from one sample in a study of blood T cell repertoires in COVID-19. This table comes from immunoSEQ multiplex PCR, and its TCRdb copy is limited to in-frame clones, with some not included. Altogether about 300,000 clones are present, 70% to 90% being singletons, with the ten largest covering approximately 5.3%. Sequenced input: PBMCs or T cells enriched from blood (not recorded which). The receptor source for this set is a woman in her thirties who had recovered from COVID-19. The CDR3 runs from the conserved cysteine through the conserved F or W. Fields, in order: clone size, V gene, J gene, CDR3 length, D gene, CDR3 protein, CDR3 DNA. The D gene is left open where the match is weak. Clone size is stated in some rows and not others, as once, few, many or a class when expanded.

size: -
V: TRBV5-5
J: TRBJ2-1
length: 15
D: TRBD2
CDR3: CASSPGGTSGPVQFF
DNA: TGTGCCAGCAGCCCGGGCGGGACTAGCGGTCCTGTGCAGTTCTTC

size: once
V: TRBV30
J: TRBJ1-1
length: 14
D: -
CDR3: CAWSTTGWSTEAFF
DNA: TGTGCCTGGAGTACAACAGGGTGGAGCACTGAAGCTTTCTTT

size: -
V: TRBV5-1
J: TRBJ1-1
length: 15
D: TRBD1
CDR3: CASSPLWTGRTEAFF
DNA: TGCGCCAGCAGCCCTCTCTGGACAGGGAGGACTGAAGCTTTCTTT

size: -
V: TRBV18
J: TRBJ1-3
length: 17
D: -
CDR3: CASSLRQPQVSGNTIYF
DNA: TGTGCCAGCTCACTACGACAGCCCCAAGTCTCTGGAAACACCATATATTTT

size: -
V: TRBV15
J: TRBJ2-5
length: 15
D: -
CDR3: CATQASGRTQETQYF
DNA: TGTGCCACCCAGGCGAGCGGACGCACCCAAGAGACCCAGTACTTC

size: -
V: TRBV30
J: TRBJ1-2
length: 13
D: TRBD1
CDR3: CAWKGGANYGYTF
DNA: TGTGCCTGGAAAGGGGGCGCCAACTATGGCTACACCTTC

size: -
V: TRBV6-5
J: TRBJ2-3
length: 14
D: -
CDR3: CASRPRRAGDTQYF
DNA: TGTGCCAGCAGACCAAGGAGGGCCGGGGATACGCAGTATTTT

size: once
V: TRBV4-2
J: TRBJ1-6
length: 14
D: TRBD1
CDR3: CASSRRRGDAPLHF
DNA: TGTGCCAGCAGCCGCCGCAGGGGGGATGCACCCCTCCACTTT

size: once
V: TRBV27
J: TRBJ2-7
length: 15
D: TRBD1
CDR3: CASSLKGTGGYEQYF
DNA: TGTGCCAGCAGTTTAAAAGGGACAGGGGGCTACGAGCAGTACTTC

size: -
V: TRBV5-1
J: TRBJ2-1
length: 14
D: -
CDR3: CASSLFGDNNEQFF
DNA: TGCGCCAGCAGCTTGTTTGGGGACAACAATGAGCAGTTCTTC

size: few
V: TRBV5-1
J: TRBJ2-1
length: 19
D: TRBD2
CDR3: CASGPTGRTSGGIYNEQFF
DNA: TGCGCCAGCGGCCCGACAGGGCGGACTAGCGGGGGCATATACAATGAGCAGTTCTTC

size: -
V: TRBV5-6
J: TRBJ2-7
length: 14
D: -
CDR3: CASSTFGPGGEQYF
DNA: TGTGCCAGCAGCACCTTCGGACCTGGAGGCGAGCAGTACTTC

size: -
V: TRBV19
J: TRBJ1-4
length: 17
D: -
CDR3: CASRRGAGIATNEKLFF
DNA: TGTGCCAGTAGGCGGGGGGCAGGGATCGCAACTAATGAAAAACTGTTTTTT

size: -
V: TRBV5-5
J: TRBJ1-6
length: 18
D: -
CDR3: CASSLRPGWAPYNSPLHF
DNA: TGTGCCAGCAGCTTGCGGCCAGGGTGGGCGCCCTATAATTCACCCCTCCACTTT

size: -
V: TRBV27
J: TRBJ1-6
length: 15
D: -
CDR3: CASTFDKTNNSPLHF
DNA: TGTGCCAGCACCTTCGACAAAACCAATAATTCACCCCTCCACTTT

size: -
V: TRBV6-6
J: TRBJ2-2
length: 15
D: -
CDR3: CASSSLDRNTGELFF
DNA: TGTGCCAGCAGTTCTCTGGACAGGAACACCGGGGAGCTGTTTTTT

size: few
V: TRBV29-1
J: TRBJ1-5
length: 16
D: TRBD1
CDR3: CSVTGTGGAGNQPQHF
DNA: TGCAGCGTAACAGGGACAGGGGGCGCCGGCAATCAGCCCCAGCATTTT

size: -
V: TRBV10-3
J: TRBJ1-3
length: 15
D: TRBD1
CDR3: CAISPSDRVANTIYF
DNA: TGTGCCATCAGTCCTTCGGACAGGGTAGCCAACACCATATATTTT

size: -
V: TRBV28
J: TRBJ2-2
length: 16
D: -
CDR3: CASSLGGATSPGELFF
DNA: TGTGCCAGCAGCCTAGGGGGGGCCACGTCACCGGGGGAGCTGTTTTTT

size: -
V: TRBV5-8
J: TRBJ2-2
length: 15
D: -
CDR3: CASSLVFGNTGELFF
DNA: TGTGCCAGCAGCTTGGTGTTCGGGAACACCGGGGAGCTGTTTTTT

size: -
V: TRBV9
J: TRBJ1-2
length: 13
D: TRBD1
CDR3: CASSEIGGHGYTF
DNA: TGTGCCAGCAGCGAAATAGGGGGCCATGGCTACACCTTC

size: -
V: TRBV4-1
J: TRBJ1-1
length: 13
D: -
CDR3: CASSLPRGTEAFF
DNA: TGCGCCAGCAGCTTACCCAGGGGTACTGAAGCTTTCTTT

size: -
V: TRBV14
J: TRBJ1-1
length: 12
D: -
CDR3: CASSETGRRAFF
DNA: TGTGCCAGCAGCGAAACAGGTCGGAGAGCTTTCTTT

size: few
V: TRBV5-1
J: TRBJ2-3
length: 16
D: TRBD2
CDR3: CASSPDLRGGQGTQYF
DNA: TGCGCCAGCAGCCCGGATCTCCGGGGGGGCCAGGGTACGCAGTATTTT

size: -
V: TRBV27
J: TRBJ1-2
length: 13
D: TRBD1
CDR3: CASRVDRAGGYTF
DNA: TGTGCCAGCAGAGTCGACAGGGCGGGCGGCTACACCTTC

size: once
V: TRBV5-1
J: TRBJ2-2
length: 14
D: TRBD1
CDR3: CASKAGGGTGELFF
DNA: TGCGCCAGCAAGGCAGGGGGCGGCACCGGGGAGCTGTTTTTT

size: -
V: TRBV9
J: TRBJ2-5
length: 17
D: TRBD2
CDR3: CASSSLPGLAHQETQYF
DNA: TGTGCCAGCAGCTCCCTCCCGGGACTAGCTCACCAAGAGACCCAGTACTTC

size: few
V: TRBV4-2
J: TRBJ2-7
length: 16
D: TRBD1
CDR3: CASSQEGTGLLYEQYF
DNA: TGTGCCAGCAGCCAAGAGGGGACAGGGCTCCTCTACGAGCAGTACTTC

size: -
V: TRBV4-1
J: TRBJ1-6
length: 14
D: -
CDR3: CASSYRENNSPLHF
DNA: TGCGCCAGCAGCTATCGGGAAAATAATTCACCCCTCCACTTT

size: -
V: TRBV7-8
J: TRBJ2-2
length: 15
D: TRBD1
CDR3: CATSRDRVDTGELFF
DNA: TGTGCCACTAGTAGGGACAGGGTGGACACCGGGGAGCTGTTTTTT

size: -
V: TRBV24-1
J: TRBJ2-7
length: 15
D: -
CDR3: CATRHQVDTAYEQYF
DNA: TGTGCCACCAGGCACCAAGTGGACACTGCCTACGAGCAGTACTTC

size: -
V: TRBV10-3
J: TRBJ1-2
length: 15
D: -
CDR3: CAISESAGVNYGYTF
DNA: TGTGCCATCAGTGAGTCTGCAGGCGTCAACTATGGCTACACCTTC

size: -
V: TRBV7-9
J: TRBJ2-3
length: 15
D: TRBD1
CDR3: CASSKQGSRTDTQYF
DNA: TGTGCCAGCAGCAAACAGGGGAGCCGCACAGATACGCAGTATTTT

size: -
V: TRBV6-5
J: TRBJ1-1
length: 13
D: -
CDR3: CASIPPGGTEAFF
DNA: TGTGCCAGCATCCCGCCGGGGGGCACTGAAGCTTTCTTT

size: -
V: TRBV19
J: TRBJ1-1
length: 14
D: -
CDR3: CASSIGQENTEAFF
DNA: TGTGCCAGTAGTATAGGACAGGAGAACACTGAAGCTTTCTTT

size: -
V: TRBV25-1
J: TRBJ1-2
length: 14
D: -
CDR3: CASSVARDGYGYTF
DNA: TGTGCCAGCAGTGTGGCCCGGGATGGATATGGCTACACCTTC

size: -
V: TRBV6-2/TRBV6-3
J: TRBJ1-6
length: 13
D: -
CDR3: CASTPYSNSPLHF
DNA: TGTGCCAGCACCCCGTATTCTAATTCACCCCTCCACTTT

size: -
V: TRBV7-2
J: TRBJ1-6
length: 15
D: -
CDR3: CASSPGGGYNSPLHF
DNA: TGTGCCAGCAGCCCGGGTGGAGGGTATAATTCACCCCTCCACTTT

size: -
V: TRBV13
J: TRBJ2-3
length: 18
D: TRBD2
CDR3: CASKLSLLAGGRADTQYF
DNA: TGTGCCAGCAAGCTTAGTCTCCTAGCGGGGGGCCGAGCAGATACGCAGTATTTT

size: -
V: TRBV19
J: TRBJ1-1
length: 12
D: -
CDR3: CASSIRRGPAFF
DNA: TGTGCCAGTAGTATTAGGCGGGGGCCAGCTTTCTTT

size: -
V: TRBV9
J: TRBJ2-5
length: 14
D: -
CDR3: CASSGTPYQETQYF
DNA: TGTGCCAGCAGCGGGACACCGTACCAAGAGACCCAGTACTTC

size: -
V: TRBV30
J: TRBJ1-2
length: 12
D: -
CDR3: CAWSVRNYGYTF
DNA: TGTGCCTGGAGTGTCAGGAACTATGGCTACACCTTC

size: few
V: TRBV19
J: TRBJ1-2
length: 12
D: -
CDR3: CASSPENYGYTF
DNA: TGTGCCAGTAGCCCCGAGAACTATGGCTACACCTTC

size: once
V: TRBV3-1/TRBV3-2
J: TRBJ1-1
length: 16
D: TRBD1
CDR3: CASSNRQGAMNTEAFF
DNA: TGTGCCAGCAGCAACCGTCAGGGGGCGATGAACACTGAAGCTTTCTTT